Following are 18 T cell receptor beta chains from one sample sequenced in a study of early T cells in non-severe SARS-CoV-2 infection (dated by TCRdb to 2020 to 2023). Library generation was performed with 5' RACE. Sequencer: NextSeq 500. TCRdb trimmed public reads at Q25 via fastp, called clones via MiXCR and kept in-frame beta chains. Identical CDR3 protein sequences are pooled into one entry, listed with their most common genes and DNA. This sample lists 100,000 to 150,000 distinct CDR3 sequences; approximately 15% were detected once. The top ten constitute roughly 22% of the sample. Sequencing input: whole blood. These receptors originate from an adult who was a healthcare worker with PCR-confirmed SARS-CoV-2 infection or an uninfected control (not recorded which).

The chain is built from TRBV7-9 and TRBJ1-4; D is undetermined. Per germline, CDR1 SEHNR and CDR2 FQNEAQ (reference sequence). The CDR3 runs 13 residues. With 2 bases removed from V and 0 bases from J, the gap between germline ends came to 1 base. Here the CDR3 DNA reads TGTGCCAGCAGCTTATCAACTAATGAAAAACTGTTTTTT. Encoded protein: CASSLSTNEKLFF.

The chain carries TRBV3-1 and TRBJ1-2; D is undetermined. CDR3 length: 15 amino acids. Trimming took 3 bases from V and 8 from J, leaving 19 bases between them. The germline V gene has CDR1 LGHDT and CDR2 YNNKEL (reference sequence). CDR3 DNA: TGTGCCAGCAGCCAGGGTCAGACAAGTTCATCGGGCTACACCTTC. It encodes CASSQGQTSSSGYTF.

The chain joins TRBV29-1 to TRBJ2-5; weak D call: TRBD2 (5 bases). Germline CDR1 and CDR2: SQVTM and ANQGSEA. Trimming cost V 4 bases and J 3 bases, with 15 bases left between them. The CDR3 extends over 14 amino acids. The CDR3 coding sequence is TGCAGCGTTGCCGAACCCCGGGATAAAGAGACCCAGTACTTC. It encodes CSVAEPRDKETQYF.

The chain employs TRBV20-1 and TRBJ1-1; D perhaps matches TRBD1 (5 bases). V lost 6 bases and J 1 base, leaving 21 bases between the germline ends. CDR3 length equals 16 residues. Germline CDR1 is DFQATT and CDR2 is SNEGSKA (reference sequence). In DNA form, the CDR3 reads TGCAGTGCCATAGGGGAAGCCCAAGGTGAGAACACTGAAGCTTTCTTT. This codes for CSAIGEAQGENTEAFF.

V is TRBV29-1 and J is TRBJ2-7, with D possibly TRBD2 on 6 matching bases. Germline CDR1 reads SQVTM; CDR2 reads ANQGSEA. V lost 4 bases and J 6 bases, leaving 10 bases between the germline ends. The CDR3 length is 11 residues. The CDR3 DNA follows: TGCAGCGTTGGGGTCGGGAGCGAGCAGTACTTC. As protein: CSVGVGSEQYF.

The genes are TRBV12-3 or TRBV12-4 and TRBJ2-1; no clear D. With 4 bases removed from V and 0 bases from J, the gap between germline ends came to 10 bases. The CDR3 consists of 15 residues. The CDR3 protein is CASSSPFVSYNEQFF. The CDR3 DNA reads TGTGCCAGCAGTTCTCCTTTTGTCTCCTACAATGAGCAGTTCTTC.

This clonotype occurred a few times. The chain uses TRBV12-3 or TRBV12-4 and TRBJ1-1, with a possible D match to TRBD1 (6 bases). This CDR3 region has 14 residues. Trimming pared 5 bases from V and 2 bases from J, leaving 12 bases between. The CDR3: CASSPGQFNTEAFF. In DNA, the CDR3 is TGTGCCAGCAGTCCTGGACAGTTTAACACTGAAGCTTTCTTT.

The chain recombines TRBV5-1 with TRBJ2-1, with 13 bases matching TRBD2. The germline CDR1 and CDR2 sequences are SGHRS and YFSETQ. V trimming: 4 bases; J trimming: 4 bases; junction bases outside the gene matches: 8. CDR3 length: 17 amino acids. The CDR3 reads CASSVRMTSGGYNEQFF. The CDR3 DNA follows: TGCGCCAGCAGCGTACGGATGACTAGCGGGGGGTACAATGAGCAGTTCTTC.

This clonotype occurred many times. CDR3 nucleotides: TGTGCCAGCAGTGAAGACCGAGAGACCCAGTACTTC. Protein: CASSEDRETQYF. The chain couples TRBV2 to TRBJ2-5; no clear D. Germline V gives CDR1 SNHLY, CDR2 FYNNEI. Trimming cost V 1 base and J 4 bases, with 4 bases left between them. The CDR3 has 12 residues.

J is TRBJ1-4 and V is TRBV11-2, with 8 bases matching TRBD1. J gave up 4 bases and V 6 bases, and 7 bases lay outside the gene matches. This CDR3 contains 15 residues. The germline CDR1 and CDR2 sequences are SGHAT and FQNNGV. CDR3 nucleotide sequence: TGTGCCAGCAGGCGCACAGGGGGGAGTAATGAAAAACTGTTTTTT. The encoded protein is CASRRTGGSNEKLFF.

V usage is TRBV7-2 and J usage is TRBJ2-3; 9 bases align to TRBD2. CDR1 and CDR2 (germline): SGHTA, FQGNSA. V dropped 5 bases and J dropped 4; count of bases not matched to a gene: 10. The CDR3 length is 16 residues. The CDR3 reads CASSLQAGGLADTQYF. Written as DNA, the CDR3 is TGTGCCAGCAGCCTCCAAGCGGGGGGCCTTGCAGATACGCAGTATTTT.

This clonotype was counted a few times. The chain is built from TRBV12-3 or TRBV12-4 and TRBJ1-1; no reliable D call. V lost 5 bases and J lost 9, with 13 bases in between. The CDR3 runs 12 residues. CDR3 DNA sequence: TGTGCCAGCAGTCTCGCCTCGGGAAAAGCTTTCTTT. Translation gives CASSLASGKAFF.

The chain carries TRBV30 and TRBJ2-7, with TRBD1 matching over 8 bases. After removal of 5 bases from V and 5 bases from J, the junction contained 14 bases not matched to a gene. Germline assignment: CDR1 GTSNPN and CDR2 SVGIG (reference sequence). The length of the CDR3 is 15 residues. CDR3 sequence (DNA): TGTGCCTGGGATCCGGGACAGGCTCCCTCGGACGAGCAGTACTTC. It yields the protein CAWDPGQAPSDEQYF.

CDR3 region: CASSSGALNEQFF. The CDR3 nucleotides are TGTGCCAGTTCTAGCGGGGCCCTCAATGAGCAGTTCTTC. This sequence joins TRBV27 and TRBJ2-1, with 9 positions matching TRBD2. V gave up 9 bases and J gave up 6 bases; unmatched junction bases: 6. The germline V gene encodes CDR1 MNHEY and CDR2 SMNVEV (reference sequence). This CDR3 region has 13 residues.

This clonotype was counted between two and nine times. The chain is built from TRBV10-3 and TRBJ2-3; 11 bases match TRBD2. V trimming: 3 bases; J trimming: 2 bases; junction bases outside the gene matches: 4. This CDR3 is 16 amino acids long. Germline CDR1 reads ENHRY; CDR2 reads SYGVKD. CDR3 sequence reads: CAISDLAGGPTDTQYF. CDR3 nucleotides: TGTGCCATCAGTGACCTAGCGGGGGGCCCCACAGATACGCAGTATTTT.

This clonotype was detected ten times or more. V and J are TRBV29-1 and TRBJ1-5; TRBD1 is a possible D gene (6 bases). The germline CDR1 and CDR2 sequences are SQVTM and ANQGSEA. The germline V and J ends were trimmed by 6 bases and 7 bases, with 13 bases remaining between them. The CDR3 runs 12 residues. CDR3 sequence: CSVSQGGQPQHF. CDR3 nucleotides: TGCAGCGTGTCACAGGGAGGCCAGCCCCAGCATTTT.

The V and J genes are TRBV10-3 and TRBJ2-7; 7 nucleotides agree with TRBD1. Trimming took 4 bases from V and 3 from J; bases not matched to a gene: 6. This CDR3 comprises 14 residues. Germline V gene sequence: CDR1 ENHRY, CDR2 SYGVKD. The CDR3 sequence is CAISGAGTVYEQYF. CDR3 DNA sequence: TGTGCCATCAGTGGGGCCGGGACAGTCTACGAGCAGTACTTC.

This clonotype was seen only a few times. V usage is TRBV20-1 and J usage is TRBJ2-1; 8 bases align to TRBD2. Germline assignment: CDR1 DFQATT and CDR2 SNEGSKA (reference sequence). V dropped 6 bases and J dropped 8; count of bases not matched to a gene: 18. The CDR3 is 16 residues long. CDR3 sequence: CSAGTRASGSRDEQFF. The CDR3 DNA sequence: TGCAGTGCGGGAACGAGGGCTAGCGGGTCCAGGGATGAGCAGTTCTTC.